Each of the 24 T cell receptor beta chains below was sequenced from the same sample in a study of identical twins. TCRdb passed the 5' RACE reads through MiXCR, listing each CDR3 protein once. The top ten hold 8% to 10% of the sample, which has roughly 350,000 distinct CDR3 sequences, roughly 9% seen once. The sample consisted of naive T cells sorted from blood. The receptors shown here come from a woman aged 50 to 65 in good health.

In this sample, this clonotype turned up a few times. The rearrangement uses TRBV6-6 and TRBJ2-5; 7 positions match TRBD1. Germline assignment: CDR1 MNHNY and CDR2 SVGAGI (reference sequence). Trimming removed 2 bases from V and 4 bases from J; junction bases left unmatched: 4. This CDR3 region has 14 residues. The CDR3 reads CASSYDRARETQYF. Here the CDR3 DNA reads TGTGCCAGCAGTTACGACAGGGCTCGAGAGACCCAGTACTTC.

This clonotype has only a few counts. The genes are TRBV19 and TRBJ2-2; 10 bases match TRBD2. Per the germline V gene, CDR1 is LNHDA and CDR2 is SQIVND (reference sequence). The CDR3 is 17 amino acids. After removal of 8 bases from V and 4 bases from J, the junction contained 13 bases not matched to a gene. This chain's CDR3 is CASSFLAGVESTGELFF. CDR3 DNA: TGTGCCAGTTCTTTTCTAGCGGGAGTTGAAAGCACCGGGGAGCTGTTTTTT.

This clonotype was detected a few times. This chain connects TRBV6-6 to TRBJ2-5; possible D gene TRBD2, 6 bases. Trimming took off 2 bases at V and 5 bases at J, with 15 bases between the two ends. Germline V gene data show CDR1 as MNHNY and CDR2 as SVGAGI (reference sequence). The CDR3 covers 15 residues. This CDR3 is CASSYGPGVPETQYF. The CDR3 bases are TGTGCCAGCAGTTACGGCCCGGGAGTCCCCGAGACCCAGTACTTC.

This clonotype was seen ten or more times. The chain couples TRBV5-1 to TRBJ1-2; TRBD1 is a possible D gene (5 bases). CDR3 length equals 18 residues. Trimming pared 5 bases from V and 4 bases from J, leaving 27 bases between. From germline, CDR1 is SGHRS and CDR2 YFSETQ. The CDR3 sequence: CASSQTGTGMTSSYGYTF. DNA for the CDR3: TGCGCCAGCAGTCAAACCGGGACCGGGATGACCTCGAGCTATGGCTACACCTTC.

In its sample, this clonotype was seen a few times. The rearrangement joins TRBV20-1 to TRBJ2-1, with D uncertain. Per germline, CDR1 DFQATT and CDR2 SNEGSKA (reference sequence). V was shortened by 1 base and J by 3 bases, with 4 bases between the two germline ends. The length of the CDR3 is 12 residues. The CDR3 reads CSARGNYNEQFF. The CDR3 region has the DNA TGCAGTGCTAGAGGAAACTACAATGAGCAGTTCTTC.

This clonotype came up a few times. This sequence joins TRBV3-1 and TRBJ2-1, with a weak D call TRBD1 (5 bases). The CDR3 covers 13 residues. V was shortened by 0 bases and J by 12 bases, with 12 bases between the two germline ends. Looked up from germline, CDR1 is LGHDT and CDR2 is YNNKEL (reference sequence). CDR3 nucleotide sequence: TGTGCCAGCAGCCAAGAGGGGCTACCACCGCAGTTCTTC. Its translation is CASSQEGLPPQFF.

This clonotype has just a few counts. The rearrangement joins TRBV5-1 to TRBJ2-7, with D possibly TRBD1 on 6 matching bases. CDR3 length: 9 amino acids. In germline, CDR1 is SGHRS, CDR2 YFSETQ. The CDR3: CARTPGDHV. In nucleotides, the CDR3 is TGCGCCAGGACTCCAGGGGATCACGTC.

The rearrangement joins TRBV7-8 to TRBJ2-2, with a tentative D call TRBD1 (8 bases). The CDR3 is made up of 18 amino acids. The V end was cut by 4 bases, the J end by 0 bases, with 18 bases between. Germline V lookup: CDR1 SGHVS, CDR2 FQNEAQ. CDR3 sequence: CASSYRGGPRSNTGELFF. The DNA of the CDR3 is TGTGCCAGCAGCTACAGGGGGGGTCCGAGGTCGAACACCGGGGAGCTGTTTTTT.

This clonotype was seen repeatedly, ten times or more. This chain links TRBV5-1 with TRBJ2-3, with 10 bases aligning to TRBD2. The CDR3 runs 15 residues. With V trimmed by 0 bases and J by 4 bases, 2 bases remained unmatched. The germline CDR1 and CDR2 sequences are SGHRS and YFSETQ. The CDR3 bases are TGCGCCAGCAGCTTGGGTAGCGGGAGGCCAGATACGCAGTATTTT. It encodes CASSLGSGRPDTQYF.

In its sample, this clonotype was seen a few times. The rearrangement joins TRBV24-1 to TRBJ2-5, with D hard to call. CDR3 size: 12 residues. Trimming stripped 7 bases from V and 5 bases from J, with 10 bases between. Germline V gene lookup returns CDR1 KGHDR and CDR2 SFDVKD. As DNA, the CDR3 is TGTGCCACCAGGGGGTTAAGGGAGACCCAGTACTTC. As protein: CATRGLRETQYF.

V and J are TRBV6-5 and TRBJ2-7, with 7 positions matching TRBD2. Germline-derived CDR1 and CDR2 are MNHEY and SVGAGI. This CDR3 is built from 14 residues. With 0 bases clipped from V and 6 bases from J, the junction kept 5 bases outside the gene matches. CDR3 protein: CASSYSRGGGEQYF. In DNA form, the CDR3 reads TGTGCCAGCAGTTACTCGAGAGGCGGGGGCGAGCAGTACTTC.

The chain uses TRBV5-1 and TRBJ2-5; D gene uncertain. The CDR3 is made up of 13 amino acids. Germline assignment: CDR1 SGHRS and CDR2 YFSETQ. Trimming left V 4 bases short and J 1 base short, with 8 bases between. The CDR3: CASSVSVQETQYF. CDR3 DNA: TGCGCCAGCAGCGTTTCCGTCCAAGAGACCCAGTACTTC.

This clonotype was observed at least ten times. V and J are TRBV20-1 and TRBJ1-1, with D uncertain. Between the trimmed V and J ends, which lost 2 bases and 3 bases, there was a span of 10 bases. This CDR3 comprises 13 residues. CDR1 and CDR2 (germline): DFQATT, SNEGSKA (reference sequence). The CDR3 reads CSARRSRYTEAFF. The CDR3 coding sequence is TGCAGTGCTAGACGGTCCAGATACACTGAAGCTTTCTTT.

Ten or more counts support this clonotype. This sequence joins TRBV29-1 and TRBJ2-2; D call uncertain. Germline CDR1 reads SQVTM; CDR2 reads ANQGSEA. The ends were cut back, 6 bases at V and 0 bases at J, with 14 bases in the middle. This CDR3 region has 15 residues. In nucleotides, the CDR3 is TGCAGCGTCGTGGGTAAGGCCTCGAACACCGGGGAGCTGTTTTTT. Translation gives CSVVGKASNTGELFF.

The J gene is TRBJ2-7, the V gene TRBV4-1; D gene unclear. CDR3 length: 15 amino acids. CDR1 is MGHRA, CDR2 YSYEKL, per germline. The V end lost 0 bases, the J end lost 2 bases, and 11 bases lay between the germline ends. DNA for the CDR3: TGCGCCAGCAGCCAAGAGCCTCTCATGGCCTACGAGCAGTACGTC. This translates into CASSQEPLMAYEQYV.

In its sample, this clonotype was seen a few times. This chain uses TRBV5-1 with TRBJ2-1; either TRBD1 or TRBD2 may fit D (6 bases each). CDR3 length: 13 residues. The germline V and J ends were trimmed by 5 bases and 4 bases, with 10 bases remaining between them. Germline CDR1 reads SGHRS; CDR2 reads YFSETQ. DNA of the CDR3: TGCGCCAGCAGTAAAGGGGGGTACAATGAGCAGTTCTTC. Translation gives CASSKGGYNEQFF.

The CDR3 coding sequence is TGTGCCAGCAGCCCCGGGACGGGGCGAGGAACAGATACGCAGTATTTT. Translation: CASSPGTGRGTDTQYF. This chain joins TRBV5-6 and TRBJ2-3, with D perhaps assigned TRBD1 or TRBD2 (5 bases each). The CDR3 is 16 amino acids. Trimming removed 4 bases from V and 3 bases from J, with 18 bases in between. Germline loops: CDR1 SGHDT, CDR2 YYEEEE.

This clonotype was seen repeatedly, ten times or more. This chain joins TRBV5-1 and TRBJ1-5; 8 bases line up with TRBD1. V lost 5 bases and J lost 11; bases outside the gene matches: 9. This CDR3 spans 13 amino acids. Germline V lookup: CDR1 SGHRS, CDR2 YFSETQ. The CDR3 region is CASSYDRGRSQHF. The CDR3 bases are TGCGCCAGCAGTTACGACAGGGGAAGGTCCCAGCATTTT.

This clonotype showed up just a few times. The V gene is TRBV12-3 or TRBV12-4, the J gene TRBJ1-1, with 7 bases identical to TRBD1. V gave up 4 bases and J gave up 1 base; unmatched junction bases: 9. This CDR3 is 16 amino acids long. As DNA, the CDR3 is TGTGCCAGCAGTTCCTACTCTGACAGGGAGAACACTGAAGCTTTCTTT. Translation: CASSSYSDRENTEAFF.

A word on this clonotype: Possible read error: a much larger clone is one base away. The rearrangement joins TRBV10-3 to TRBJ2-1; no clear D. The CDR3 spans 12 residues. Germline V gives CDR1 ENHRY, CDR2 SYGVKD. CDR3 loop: CAIRDGYNKQFF. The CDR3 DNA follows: TGTGCCATCAGAGACGGATACAATAAGCAGTTCTTC.

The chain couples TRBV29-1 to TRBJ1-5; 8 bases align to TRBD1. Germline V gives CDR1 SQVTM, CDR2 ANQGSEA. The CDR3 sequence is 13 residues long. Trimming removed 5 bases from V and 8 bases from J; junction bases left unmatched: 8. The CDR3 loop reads CSVSRTGREPQHF. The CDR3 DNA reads TGCAGCGTTTCCAGGACAGGGCGAGAGCCCCAGCATTTT.

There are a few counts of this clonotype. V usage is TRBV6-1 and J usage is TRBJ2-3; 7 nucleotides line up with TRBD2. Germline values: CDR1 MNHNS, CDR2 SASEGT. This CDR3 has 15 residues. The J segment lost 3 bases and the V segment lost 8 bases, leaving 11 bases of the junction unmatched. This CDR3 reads CASRRERSLTDTQYF. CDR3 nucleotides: TGTGCCAGCCGGCGGGAGCGTAGTTTGACAGATACGCAGTATTTT.

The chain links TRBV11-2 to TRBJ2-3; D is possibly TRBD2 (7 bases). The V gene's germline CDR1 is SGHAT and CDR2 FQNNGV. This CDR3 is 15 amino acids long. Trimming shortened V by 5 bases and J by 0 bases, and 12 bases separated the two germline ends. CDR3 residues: CASSPRGASTDTQYF. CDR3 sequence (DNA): TGTGCCAGCAGCCCCCGGGGGGCCAGCACAGATACGCAGTATTTT.

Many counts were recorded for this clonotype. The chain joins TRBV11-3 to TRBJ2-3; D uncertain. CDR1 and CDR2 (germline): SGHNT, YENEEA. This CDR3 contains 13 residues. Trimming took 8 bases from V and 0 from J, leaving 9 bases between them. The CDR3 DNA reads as TGTGCCAGCCGCGGCGGAAGCACAGATACGCAGTATTTT. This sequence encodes CASRGGSTDTQYF.